This note documents a single TCR beta chain sequence. Its antigen is unknown. The data were taken from a study of T-cell reconstitution after alpha-beta-depleted transplantation in children. The TCRbeta library was prepared with unique molecular identifiers. TCRdb re-derived calls from the PCR reads in MiXCR, one entry per CDR3 protein. The data show about 180,000 distinct CDR3 sequences, with over 8.5% seen just once and less than 15% held by the top ten. General study results and limits: Newly produced T cells mostly accounted for T-cell counts and diversity one year post-transplant. Alpha-beta T cells present about two months after transplant were reported to originate from several hundred expanded graft clones. For some patients, TCRbeta diversity was high at day 60 because of recipient T cells and thymic progenitors that survived.

V shed 4 bases, J shed 6 bases, and the junction held 6 bases outside the gene matches. The CDR3 length is 13 residues. The germline CDR1 and CDR2 sequences are SGHDT and YYEEEE. This clonotype originated in a boy aged 2 to 10 with acute myeloid leukemia, due to receive a stem cell transplant. The chain carries TRBV5-6 and TRBJ2-5; 7 bases map to TRBD2. Sample: PBMCs, taken before TCRalphabeta/CD19-depleted stem cell transplant. CDR3 sequence reads: CASSPGRGKTQYF. In DNA, the CDR3 is TGTGCCAGCAGCCCCGGGCGGGGGAAGACCCAGTACTTC.